These T cell receptor beta chains were read from a single sample in a study of early T cells in non-severe SARS-CoV-2 infection. TCRdb re-called the 5' RACE reads with MiXCR, one entry per CDR3 protein. The table lists some 91,000 distinct CDR3 sequences, about 10% of them singletons, with around 4.3% in the top ten. The sample here was whole blood, taken at baseline. These receptors came from an adult who was a healthcare worker with PCR-confirmed SARS-CoV-2 infection or an uninfected control (not recorded which). Both conserved end residues are part of each CDR3. Each record gives: CDR3 length, D gene, J gene, clone size, V gene, CDR3 DNA, CDR3 protein. The D gene is left open where the match is weak. Not every row has a clone size; where given, it reads once, few, many or a size class.

CDR3 length: 13; D gene: .; J gene: TRBJ1-3; clone size: .; V gene: TRBV29-1; CDR3 DNA: TGCAGCGTTGACCAAATGGGTGGAAACACCATATATTTT; CDR3 protein: CSVDQMGGNTIYF
CDR3 length: 15; D gene: .; J gene: TRBJ2-1; clone size: few; V gene: TRBV7-3; CDR3 DNA: TGTGCCAGCAGCGCGGGGGCGAGCTCCTACAATGAGCAGTTCTTC; CDR3 protein: CASSAGASSYNEQFF
CDR3 length: 12; D gene: .; J gene: TRBJ2-1; clone size: many; V gene: TRBV24-1; CDR3 DNA: TGTGCCACCAGTGATTTTATGGATGAGCAGTTCTTC; CDR3 protein: CATSDFMDEQFF
CDR3 length: 13; D gene: .; J gene: TRBJ1-1; clone size: .; V gene: TRBV30; CDR3 DNA: TGTGCCTGGAGTACGGCAGGGAACACTGAAGCTTTCTTT; CDR3 protein: CAWSTAGNTEAFF
CDR3 length: 14; D gene: .; J gene: TRBJ2-3; clone size: .; V gene: TRBV5-1; CDR3 DNA: TGCGCCAGCAGCTTGTCAGGGGATTTAGATACGCAGTATTTT; CDR3 protein: CASSLSGDLDTQYF
CDR3 length: 14; D gene: TRBD2; J gene: TRBJ2-3; clone size: few; V gene: TRBV12-3/TRBV12-4; CDR3 DNA: TGTGCCAGCATTCTAGCGGGGAACACAGATACGCAGTATTTT; CDR3 protein: CASILAGNTDTQYF
CDR3 length: 13; D gene: .; J gene: TRBJ2-7; clone size: many; V gene: TRBV20-1; CDR3 DNA: TGCAGTGCTAGTCGTTTTACCTCCTACGAGCAGTACTTC; CDR3 protein: CSASRFTSYEQYF
CDR3 length: 14; D gene: .; J gene: TRBJ2-2; clone size: many; V gene: TRBV6-2/TRBV6-3; CDR3 DNA: TGTGCCAGCAGAGAACAGGGTTACACCGGGGAGCTGTTTTTT; CDR3 protein: CASREQGYTGELFF
CDR3 length: 17; D gene: TRBD1; J gene: TRBJ2-2; clone size: few; V gene: TRBV7-9; CDR3 DNA: TGTGCCAGCAGCCGAACCTCCGGGACAGGCTACACCGGGGAGCTGTTTTTT; CDR3 protein: CASSRTSGTGYTGELFF
CDR3 length: 14; D gene: .; J gene: TRBJ1-1; clone size: .; V gene: TRBV2; CDR3 DNA: TGTGCCAGCACTCTCTCGGGGGGGATTACTGAAGCTTTCTTT; CDR3 protein: CASTLSGGITEAFF
CDR3 length: 12; D gene: .; J gene: TRBJ2-7; clone size: .; V gene: TRBV29-1; CDR3 DNA: TGCAGCGTTGCCAATAGCCGATACGAGCAGTACTTC; CDR3 protein: CSVANSRYEQYF
CDR3 length: 15; D gene: TRBD1; J gene: TRBJ1-2; clone size: .; V gene: TRBV7-2; CDR3 DNA: TGTGCCAGCAGCCCTGGACAGGGGAAGGGGTATGGCTACACCTTC; CDR3 protein: CASSPGQGKGYGYTF
CDR3 length: 15; D gene: .; J gene: TRBJ2-7; clone size: many; V gene: TRBV3-1; CDR3 DNA: TGTGCCAGCAGCCAATTATCCGGGAGAGGGTACGAGCAGTACTTC; CDR3 protein: CASSQLSGRGYEQYF
CDR3 length: 14; D gene: .; J gene: TRBJ2-5; clone size: few; V gene: TRBV6-5; CDR3 DNA: TGTGCCAGCAGTTACGGTTACAGGGCGAAGACCCAGTACTTC; CDR3 protein: CASSYGYRAKTQYF
CDR3 length: 15; D gene: .; J gene: TRBJ1-1; clone size: .; V gene: TRBV16; CDR3 DNA: TGTGCCAGCAGCCAATCGGGCAGTCGGAACACTGAAGCTTTCTTT; CDR3 protein: CASSQSGSRNTEAFF
CDR3 length: 15; D gene: .; J gene: TRBJ2-6; clone size: .; V gene: TRBV7-6; CDR3 DNA: TGTGCCAGCAGCTATGGGTTCTCTGGGGCCAACGTCCTGACTTTC; CDR3 protein: CASSYGFSGANVLTF
CDR3 length: 14; D gene: .; J gene: TRBJ1-6; clone size: few; V gene: TRBV5-4; CDR3 DNA: TGTGCCAGCAGCTTGGATTCGTATAATTCACCCCTCCACTTT; CDR3 protein: CASSLDSYNSPLHF
CDR3 length: 14; D gene: .; J gene: TRBJ2-3; clone size: few; V gene: TRBV2; CDR3 DNA: TGTGCCAGCAGTGAATCAGGGGGCACAGATACGCAGTATTTT; CDR3 protein: CASSESGGTDTQYF
CDR3 length: 17; D gene: .; J gene: TRBJ1-4; clone size: .; V gene: TRBV4-2; CDR3 DNA: TGTGCCAGCAGCCACTCCCGGGACGTCCGGCGGGATGAAAAACTGTTTTTT; CDR3 protein: CASSHSRDVRRDEKLFF
CDR3 length: 15; D gene: .; J gene: TRBJ1-2; clone size: .; V gene: TRBV2; CDR3 DNA: TGTGCCGGCAATGGAGGGACATTTTATAACTATGGCTACACCTTC; CDR3 protein: CAGNGGTFYNYGYTF
CDR3 length: 14; D gene: .; J gene: TRBJ1-5; clone size: few; V gene: TRBV19; CDR3 DNA: TGTGCCAGTACCCCGCAGGGTAATAATCAGCCCCAGCATTTT; CDR3 protein: CASTPQGNNQPQHF
CDR3 length: 15; D gene: TRBD1; J gene: TRBJ2-7; clone size: many; V gene: TRBV7-2; CDR3 DNA: TGTGCCAGCAGCTTAGGACAGGGCAGGGCCTACGAGCAGTACTTC; CDR3 protein: CASSLGQGRAYEQYF
CDR3 length: 14; D gene: .; J gene: TRBJ2-5; clone size: few; V gene: TRBV29-1; CDR3 DNA: TGCAGCGTCCCCATCGCAGGGAATTGGGAGACCCAGTACTTC; CDR3 protein: CSVPIAGNWETQYF
CDR3 length: 15; D gene: TRBD1; J gene: TRBJ2-7; clone size: many; V gene: TRBV5-1; CDR3 DNA: TGCGCCAGCAGCTCGATTCGGACAGGCAACTACGAGCAGTACTTC; CDR3 protein: CASSSIRTGNYEQYF
CDR3 length: 19; D gene: TRBD2; J gene: TRBJ2-2; clone size: many; V gene: TRBV6-5; CDR3 DNA: TGTGCCAGCAGTTACCTGGGACTAGCGGGAGGGCGAAACACCGGGGAGCTGTTTTTT; CDR3 protein: CASSYLGLAGGRNTGELFF
CDR3 length: 13; D gene: .; J gene: TRBJ2-5; clone size: .; V gene: TRBV5-3; CDR3 DNA: TGTGCCAGAAGCTTGGACTCCGAGGAGACCCAGTACTTC; CDR3 protein: CARSLDSEETQYF
CDR3 length: 14; D gene: TRBD2; J gene: TRBJ2-1; clone size: .; V gene: TRBV2; CDR3 DNA: TGTGCCAGCTTCGAAGCGGGGGGCAACAATGAGCAGTTCTTC; CDR3 protein: CASFEAGGNNEQFF
CDR3 length: 15; D gene: TRBD1; J gene: TRBJ2-5; clone size: few; V gene: TRBV7-9; CDR3 DNA: TGTGCCAGCAGCCCGCCGGGACAGGGGGCTGAGACCCAGTACTTC; CDR3 protein: CASSPPGQGAETQYF
CDR3 length: 15; D gene: TRBD2; J gene: TRBJ2-1; clone size: .; V gene: TRBV12-3/TRBV12-4; CDR3 DNA: TGTGCCAGCAGTCCCGGGACTAGGCAATCCCATGAGCAGTTCTTC; CDR3 protein: CASSPGTRQSHEQFF
CDR3 length: 15; D gene: TRBD1; J gene: TRBJ2-1; clone size: .; V gene: TRBV20-1; CDR3 DNA: TGCAGTGCCACTCCGGGGACAGGGGCCTACAATGAGCAGTTCTTC; CDR3 protein: CSATPGTGAYNEQFF
CDR3 length: 15; D gene: .; J gene: TRBJ2-1; clone size: .; V gene: TRBV5-1; CDR3 DNA: TGCGCCAGCATTCCGGCAGGAAGCTCCTACAATGAGCAGTTCTTC; CDR3 protein: CASIPAGSSYNEQFF
CDR3 length: 16; D gene: TRBD1; J gene: TRBJ2-2; clone size: .; V gene: TRBV5-1; CDR3 DNA: TGCGCCAGCAGCCCCTCGACAGGGGGCTACACCGGGGAGCTGTTTTTT; CDR3 protein: CASSPSTGGYTGELFF
CDR3 length: 17; D gene: .; J gene: TRBJ2-3; clone size: many; V gene: TRBV4-2; CDR3 DNA: TGTGCCAGCAGCCAAGATCCAGCGGCTAGCTACACAGATACGCAGTATTTT; CDR3 protein: CASSQDPAASYTDTQYF
CDR3 length: 13; D gene: .; J gene: TRBJ1-2; clone size: few; V gene: TRBV29-1; CDR3 DNA: TGCAGCATCCAACGACAGGCCAACTATGGCTACACCTTC; CDR3 protein: CSIQRQANYGYTF
CDR3 length: 15; D gene: TRBD1; J gene: TRBJ2-1; clone size: many; V gene: TRBV7-6; CDR3 DNA: TGTGCCAGCAGCCCCGGGACAGGGGTTTACAATGAGCAGTTCTTC; CDR3 protein: CASSPGTGVYNEQFF